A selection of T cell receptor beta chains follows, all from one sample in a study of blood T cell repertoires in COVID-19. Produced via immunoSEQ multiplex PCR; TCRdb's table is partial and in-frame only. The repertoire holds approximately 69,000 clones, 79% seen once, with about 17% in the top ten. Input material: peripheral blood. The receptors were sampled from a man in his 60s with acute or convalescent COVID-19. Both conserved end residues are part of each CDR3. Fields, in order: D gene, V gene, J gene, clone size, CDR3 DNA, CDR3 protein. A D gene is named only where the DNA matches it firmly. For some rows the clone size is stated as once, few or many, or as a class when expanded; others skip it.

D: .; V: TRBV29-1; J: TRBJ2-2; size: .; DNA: TGCAGCGTTGAAAACAGTACCGGGGAGCTGTTTTTT; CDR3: CSVENSTGELFF
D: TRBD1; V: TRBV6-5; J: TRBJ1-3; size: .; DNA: TGTGCCAGCAGTCGGGGACAGTTCTCTGGAAACACCATATATTTT; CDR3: CASSRGQFSGNTIYF
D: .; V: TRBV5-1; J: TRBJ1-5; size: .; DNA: TGCGCCAGCAGAATTGGAGGGGCGGATAGCAATCAGCCCCAGCATTTT; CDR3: CASRIGGADSNQPQHF
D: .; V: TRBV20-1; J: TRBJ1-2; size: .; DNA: TGCAGTGCTAGTTCCGGGGGATGGCGGTATGGCTACACCTTC; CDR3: CSASSGGWRYGYTF
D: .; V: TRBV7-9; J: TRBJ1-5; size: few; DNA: TGTGCCAGCGGGCTTGGGCGGGGACAGCCCCAGCATTTT; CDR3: CASGLGRGQPQHF
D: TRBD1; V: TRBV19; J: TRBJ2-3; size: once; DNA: TGTGCCAGTAGCCGACAGGGGGCCGTTAGCACAGATACGCAGTATTTT; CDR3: CASSRQGAVSTDTQYF
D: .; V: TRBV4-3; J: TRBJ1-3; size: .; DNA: TGCGCCAGCAGCCAAGAGGGCCTCTCTGGAAACACCATATATTTT; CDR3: CASSQEGLSGNTIYF
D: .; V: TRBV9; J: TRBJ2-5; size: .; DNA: TGTGCCAGCAGCGTAGCGGCGGGCGTCCAAGAGACCCAGTACTTC; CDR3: CASSVAAGVQETQYF
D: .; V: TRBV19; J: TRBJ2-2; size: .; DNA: TGTGCCAGTAGTACTCACAGTCCCACCGGGGAGCTGTTTTTT; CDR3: CASSTHSPTGELFF
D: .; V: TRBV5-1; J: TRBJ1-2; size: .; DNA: TGCGCCAGCAGCTTCAATGCACAGGTGAACTATGGCTACACCTTC; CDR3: CASSFNAQVNYGYTF
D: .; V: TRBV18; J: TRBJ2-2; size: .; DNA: TGTGCCAGCTCACCACCGTTTTTCATGGAGAATTTCAGGGCCGGCACCGGGGAGCTGTTTTTT; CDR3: CASSPPFFMENFRAGTGELFF
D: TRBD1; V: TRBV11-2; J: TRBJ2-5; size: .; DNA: TGTGCCAGCAGCTTAATTCAGGCGACAGGGGGTCGGACCCAGTACTTC; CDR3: CASSLIQATGGRTQYF
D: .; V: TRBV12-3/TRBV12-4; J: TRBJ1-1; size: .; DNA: TGTGCCAGCAGTTCCACACCGAACACTGAAGCTTTCTTT; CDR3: CASSSTPNTEAFF
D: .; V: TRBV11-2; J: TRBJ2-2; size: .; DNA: TGTGCCAGCACCGTCAGAAACACCGGGGAGCTGTTTTTT; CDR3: CASTVRNTGELFF
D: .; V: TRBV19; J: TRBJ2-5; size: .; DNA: TGTGCCAGTAGTGCCCAAACTAGCACCCAAGAGACCCAGTACTTC; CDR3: CASSAQTSTQETQYF
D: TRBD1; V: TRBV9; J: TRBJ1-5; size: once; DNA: TGTGCCAGCAGCCTAACAGGGGGGGATCAGCCCCAGCATTTT; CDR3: CASSLTGGDQPQHF
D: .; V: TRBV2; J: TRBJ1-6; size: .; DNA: TGTGCCATCAACCAGGGTATTAGCTCCTATAATTCACCCCTCCACTTT; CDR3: CAINQGISSYNSPLHF
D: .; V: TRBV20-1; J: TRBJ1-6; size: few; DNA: TGCAGTGCTAGTAATGGTGGGGCAGGGTCCTCACCCCTCCACTTT; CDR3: CSASNGGAGSSPLHF